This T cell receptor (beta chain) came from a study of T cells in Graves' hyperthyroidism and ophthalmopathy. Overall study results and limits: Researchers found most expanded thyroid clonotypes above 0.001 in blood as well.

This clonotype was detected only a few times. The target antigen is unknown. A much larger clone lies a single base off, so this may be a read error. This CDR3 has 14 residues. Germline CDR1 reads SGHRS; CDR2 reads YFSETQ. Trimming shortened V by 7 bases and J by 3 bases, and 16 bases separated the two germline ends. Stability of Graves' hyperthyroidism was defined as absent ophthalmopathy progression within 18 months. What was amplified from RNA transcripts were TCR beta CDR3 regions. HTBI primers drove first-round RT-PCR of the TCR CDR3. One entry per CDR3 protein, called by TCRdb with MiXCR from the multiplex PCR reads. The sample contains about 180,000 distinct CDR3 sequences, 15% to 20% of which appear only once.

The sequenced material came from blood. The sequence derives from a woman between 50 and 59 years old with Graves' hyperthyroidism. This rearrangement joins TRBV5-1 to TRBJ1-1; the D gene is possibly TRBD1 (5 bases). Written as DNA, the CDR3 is TGCGCCAGCTTTTCGGGACGGGGGGACACTGAAGCTTTCTTT. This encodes CASFSGRGDTEAFF.